This TCR beta chain was obtained from a study of radiotherapy plus CTLA-4 blockade in lung cancer. Study details: Objective responses emerged in under 20% of patients, and 25% to 40% attained disease control.

Comment on this clone: As yet, its antigen is unknown.

Some clones are missing from TCRdb's copy, which holds only in-frame ones; the method was immunoSEQ multiplex PCR. This table holds fewer than 50,000 clones, approximately 62% found once. Study conclusions and caveats: Some TCR clones had been derived from tumors. These clones expanded in peripheral blood after radiotherapy plus ipilimumab.

The CDR3 has 19 residues. Losses at the gene ends were 5 bases for V and 6 bases for J; bases not matched to a gene: 20. Germline values: CDR1 PRHDT, CDR2 FYEKMQ (reference sequence). Patients with chemo-refractory metastatic non-small-cell lung cancer received focal radiation plus CTLA-4 blockade with ipilimumab. The receptor's source is a human donor with non-small cell lung cancer who had a partial response to radiotherapy plus ipilimumab. The chain links TRBV13 to TRBJ2-1; TRBD2 aligns across 9 bases. This sample comprised peripheral blood, obtained from a patient treated with radiotherapy plus ipilimumab. The CDR3 bases are TGTGCCAGCAGCCCCTACCCCTCCTTTAGCGGGAGTCAGGTCAATGAGCAGTTCTTC. Translating gives CASSPYPSFSGSQVNEQFF.